This T cell receptor beta chain is from a study of glioma-infiltrating T cells after dendritic cell vaccination. As for this clone: Its antigen is still unknown.

The primer mix had 60 V beta and 13 J beta primers. The method was immunoSEQ multiplex PCR; TCRdb's version includes in-frame clones alone and lacks a portion of them. The data show 75,000 to 95,000 clones, roughly 77% seen once. Findings and caveats of the study: The cohort had few patients with full blood and tumor sets.

Time point given: after dendritic cell vaccination, including at tumor progression/relapse. No glioblastoma patient carried an isocitrate dehydrogenase mutation. This receptor was taken from a human donor with glioblastoma. The input for sequencing was blood, taken after dendritic cell vaccination.

CDR3 in DNA: TGCAGCATTAAGAGAAACAGGGACCCGAACACTGAAGCTTTCTTT. As protein: CSIKRNRDPNTEAFF. V is TRBV29-1 and J is TRBJ1-1; possibly TRBD1 for D (6 bases). Trimming removed 8 bases at V and 1 base at J, with 20 bases between. The CDR3 is made up of 15 amino acids. CDR1 is SQVTM and CDR2 is ANQGSEA in the germline V gene.